A selection of T cell receptor beta chains follows, all from one sample in a study of blood T cell repertoires in COVID-19. Method: immunoSEQ multiplex PCR; TCRdb's copy keeps in-frame clones and lacks some. The table has a few hundred thousand clones, 75% to 85% seen once; the top ten hold 9.2%. The source material was PBMCs or T cells enriched from blood (not recorded which). The receptors come from a man between 35 and 55 years old who had recovered from COVID-19. Both conserved end residues are part of each CDR3. Fields, in order: J gene, D gene, clone size, V gene, CDR3 DNA, CDR3 protein. D genes are given only for firm matches. The size entry is marked missing in some rows and otherwise reads once, few, many or a size class.

TRBJ1-1,TRBD1,NA,TRBV24-1,TGTGCCACCAGCCCATCCGGGACAGGGCATTCAGCTTTCTTT,CATSPSGTGHSAFF
TRBJ1-2,NA,NA,TRBV7-9,TGTGCCAGCAGCTTAGAGACAAAGAACTATGGCTACACCTTC,CASSLETKNYGYTF
TRBJ2-4,NA,NA,TRBV9,TGTGCCAGCAGCGTAGAGAGGGCCCAGTACTTC,CASSVERAQYF
TRBJ2-2,NA,few,TRBV6-5,TGTGCCAGCAGTTACTCCCGGCAGGGATGGACCGGGGAGCTGTTTTTT,CASSYSRQGWTGELFF
TRBJ2-3,TRBD2,NA,TRBV5-1,TGCGCCAGCAGCTTGATCCCTAGCGGGACAGATACGCAGTATTTT,CASSLIPSGTDTQYF
TRBJ1-2,TRBD1,once,TRBV19,TGTGCCAGTAGTACGGGACAGTTACAAAGAGGCTACACCTTC,CASSTGQLQRGYTF
TRBJ1-5,NA,NA,TRBV19,TGTGCCAGTAGTATTCTAGCGGGGGGCAATCAGCCCCAGCATTTT,CASSILAGGNQPQHF
TRBJ2-7,TRBD1,NA,TRBV12-3/TRBV12-4,TGTGCCAGCAGGGGGACAGGGACGGACGAGCAGTACTTC,CASRGTGTDEQYF
TRBJ2-1,NA,NA,TRBV9,TGTGCCAGCAGCCCCTCTCGGGGATACAATGAGCAGTTCTTC,CASSPSRGYNEQFF
TRBJ2-3,TRBD1,NA,TRBV19,TGTGCCAGTAGCAGTCGACAGGGGGGAGATACGCAGTATTTT,CASSSRQGGDTQYF
TRBJ1-2,TRBD1,NA,TRBV5-1,TGCGCCAGCAGCGCCGGACAGGACTATGGCTACACCTTC,CASSAGQDYGYTF
TRBJ2-1,TRBD1,NA,TRBV19,TGTGCCAGTAGTATAGTAACCCTCGGACAGGGCGGTAACAATGAGCAGTTCTTC,CASSIVTLGQGGNNEQFF
TRBJ1-2,NA,once,TRBV6-5,TGTGCCAGCAGAGCAGGCCCCTTTGGTTTTCATGGCTACACCTTC,CASRAGPFGFHGYTF
TRBJ2-7,NA,NA,TRBV5-1,TGCGCCAGCAGCATTGGGGGCGCGGGCGAGCAGTACTTC,CASSIGGAGEQYF
TRBJ2-7,TRBD1,NA,TRBV19,TGTGCCAGTAGTATAGGGACAGGGGACTACGAGCAGTACTTC,CASSIGTGDYEQYF
TRBJ2-1,TRBD2,many,TRBV18,TGTGCCAGCTCACCACCGGGACTAGCGAATGAGCAGTTCTTC,CASSPPGLANEQFF
TRBJ2-7,TRBD1,NA,TRBV29-1,TGCAGCGTTGAAGATCGACAGGGGGCGGGGGAGCAGTACTTC,CSVEDRQGAGEQYF
TRBJ2-2,TRBD1,NA,TRBV10-1,TGCGCCAGCAGTGCTCCGGGACAGCTCAACACCGGGGAGCTGTTTTTT,CASSAPGQLNTGELFF
TRBJ1-5,NA,NA,TRBV18,TGTGCCAGCTCCCAGGGGAGAAGTCAGCCCCAGCATTTT,CASSQGRSQPQHF
TRBJ1-2,TRBD1,NA,TRBV9,TGTGCCAGCAGCATAGGACCCGGGACAGACTATGGCTACACCTTC,CASSIGPGTDYGYTF
TRBJ2-6,NA,NA,TRBV7-2,TGTGCCAGCATAATCCCTGGGGCCAACGTCCTGACTTTC,CASIIPGANVLTF
TRBJ1-1,NA,NA,TRBV7-9,TGTGCCAGCAGCTCCCAATACAGGGAAGCTTTCTTT,CASSSQYREAFF
TRBJ1-1,NA,NA,TRBV5-6,TGTGCCAGCAGCTTGCGTGGGGTTCCGGGAACGGACACTGAAGCTTTCTTT,CASSLRGVPGTDTEAFF
TRBJ1-2,NA,once,TRBV30,TGTGCCTGGAGTTTAGGGGGGGGTCGGAGCTATGGCTACACCTTC,CAWSLGGGRSYGYTF
TRBJ1-3,NA,NA,TRBV6-5,TGTGCCAGCATGACAGGTACGAGCTCTGGAAACACCATATATTTT,CASMTGTSSGNTIYF
TRBJ1-6,NA,NA,TRBV5-1,TGCGCCAGCAGCTTGGCCGAGAGGCTAGGCTCCTATAATTCACCCCTCCACTTT,CASSLAERLGSYNSPLHF
TRBJ1-5,NA,NA,TRBV7-8,TGTGCCAGCAGCCACGGAGCTCAGGGGAATCAGCCCCAGCATTTT,CASSHGAQGNQPQHF
TRBJ2-5,TRBD2,once,TRBV5-4,TGTGCCAGCAGCTTCGGCGCGGGAGGGTCGGGGACCCAGTACTTC,CASSFGAGGSGTQYF
TRBJ2-7,NA,NA,TRBV5-1,TGCGCCAGCAGCTTGGGTGCCGGCTCCTACGAGCAGTACTTC,CASSLGAGSYEQYF
TRBJ2-7,TRBD1,NA,TRBV27,TGTGCCAGCAGTTTTTTTCCCCGGGACAGGGGAGGGGAGCAGTACTTC,CASSFFPRDRGGEQYF
TRBJ1-1,NA,NA,TRBV27,TGTGCCAGCAGTTTGTCGGCCATCGGGGTGAACACTGAAGCTTTCTTT,CASSLSAIGVNTEAFF
TRBJ1-6,NA,NA,TRBV3-1/TRBV3-2,TGTGCCAGCAGCCAGACACCGGGACACTATAATTCACCCCTCCACTTT,CASSQTPGHYNSPLHF
TRBJ1-2,NA,NA,TRBV5-1,TGCGCCAGCAGCCTGGGCGGGGGATCCTATGGCTACACCTTC,CASSLGGGSYGYTF